This T cell receptor (beta chain) was identified in a study of shared clonotypes between healthy human individuals. As for the study in general: Serving as donors were a couple of women and three men, whose ages spanned 18 to 49. The study used three CD4 naive, three CD4 memory, two CD8 naive and one CD8 memory plate per donor. Study findings and constraints: Blood alone was sampled, and tissue repertoires likely differ.

A note on this clone: Antigen specificity is unknown. The identical CDR3 is also encoded by other nucleotide sequences in the sample.

Germline trimming cut 4 bases from V and 0 bases from J; bases unmatched to any gene: 2. This CDR3 spans 14 amino acids. The germline V gene encodes CDR1 SQVTM and CDR2 ANQGSEA. In the study's own analysis: Junction-only sequences without quality scores came from ImmunoSEQ, so filtering differed. This table comes from immunoSEQ multiplex PCR, and its TCRdb copy is limited to in-frame clones, with some not included. The DNA was the basis for D and trimming; V, J and clone size are from that table. Counted here are 600,000 to 800,000 clones, over 55% occurring once; the ten biggest clones make up 1.8%.

This chain joins TRBV29-1 and TRBJ2-1; 8 bases are a match to TRBD2. Source material: memory CD4+ T cells sorted from blood. Subset of the sample: CD45RA-negative fraction. The receptor comes from a woman in her 30s in good health. The CDR3 bases are TGCAGCGTTGGTGGGACTAGCTCCTACAATGAGCAGTTCTTC. Translation: CSVGGTSSYNEQFF.